A selection of T cell receptor beta chains follows, all from one sample in a study of blood T cell repertoires in COVID-19. Sequencing used immunoSEQ multiplex PCR; TCRdb keeps in-frame clones, though not all of them. The sample contains some 190,000 clones, roughly nine tenths of which appear only once. Sequencing used PBMCs or T cells enriched from blood (not recorded which). Receptor source: a woman between 35 and 50 years old with acute COVID-19. CDR3s include the opening cysteine and the closing phenylalanine or tryptophan. The D gene is left open where the match is weak. Size is omitted from some rows. Given values are once, few, many or a class for expanded clones.

>-|TRBJ1-1|TRBV14|-
TGTGCCAGCAGCTGGGCAGGGGTAAACACTGAAGCTTTCTTT
CASSWAGVNTEAFF
>-|TRBJ2-7|TRBV4-1|-
TGCGCCAGCAGCGCTCAAATACCTCTCGGTAGCGGCTATAGCTCCTACGAGCAGTACTTC
CASSAQIPLGSGYSSYEQYF
>once|TRBJ2-1|TRBV2|TRBD2
TGTGCCAGCAGTGACCTGACTAGCGGAGCATTCAATGAGCAGTTCTTC
CASSDLTSGAFNEQFF
>few|TRBJ2-7|TRBV5-8|TRBD1
TGTGCCAGCAGAGAAACAGGGGCGGCTCGCTACGAGCAGTACTTC
CASRETGAARYEQYF
>-|TRBJ1-2|TRBV28|-
TGTGCCAGCAGTTCTCGGAGGGGAGGCTATGGCTACACCTTC
CASSSRRGGYGYTF
>-|TRBJ2-7|TRBV29-1|-
TGCAGCGTTGAAAGGAGCTCCTACGAGCAGTACTTC
CSVERSSYEQYF
>-|TRBJ2-4|TRBV28|-
TGTGCCAGCAGTCCCCCTAAGGGAGGGGGAAACATTCAGTACTTC
CASSPPKGGGNIQYF
>once|TRBJ2-7|TRBV11-2|-
TGTGCCAGCAGCTTATCCCCAGTCACCTACGAGCAGTACTTC
CASSLSPVTYEQYF
>-|TRBJ2-7|TRBV28|-
TGTGCCAGCAGTGGGGTGGACAAGACCTACGAGCAGTACTTC
CASSGVDKTYEQYF
>-|TRBJ2-3|TRBV5-1|TRBD2
TGCGCCAGCATGATAAGCGGGGGGGTCGATACGCAGTATTTT
CASMISGGVDTQYF
>-|TRBJ1-3|TRBV11-2|-
TGTGCCAGCAGCTTAGAGGGGACATCTGGAAACACCATATATTTT
CASSLEGTSGNTIYF
>-|TRBJ2-3|TRBV9|TRBD2
TGTGCCAGCAGCCCCCGGGGACTAGCGGGGGACACAGATACGCAGTATTTT
CASSPRGLAGDTDTQYF
>-|TRBJ2-1|TRBV5-1|TRBD2
TGCGCCAGCAGCTTGGTAGGGGGGACTAGTGGAGGTGGTGAGCAGTTCTTC
CASSLVGGTSGGGEQFF
>-|TRBJ2-7|TRBV5-1|TRBD1
TGCGCCAGCAGCCCCTACCGGGACAGGGGGACCTACGAGCAGTACTTC
CASSPYRDRGTYEQYF
>once|TRBJ2-3|TRBV5-1|TRBD1
TGCGCCAGCAGCTTAACGGGACAGGGCAGGACAGATACGCAGTATTTT
CASSLTGQGRTDTQYF
>once|TRBJ1-1|TRBV6-5|TRBD1
TGTGCCAGCAGTTCCCGGACAGGGGGCAACACTGAAGCTTTCTTT
CASSSRTGGNTEAFF
>-|TRBJ2-7|TRBV24-1|TRBD1
TGTGCCACCAGTGATTTTGGCCAGGGGGATACCTACGAGCAGTACTTC
CATSDFGQGDTYEQYF
>-|TRBJ1-2|TRBV4-2|-
TGTGCCAGCAGCCCAGATGACAGGTTTTATGGCTACACCTTC
CASSPDDRFYGYTF
>once|TRBJ2-1|TRBV11-2|TRBD2
TGTGCCAGCAGCGCAACCGGGACTAGCGGGAGTGAGCAGTTCTTC
CASSATGTSGSEQFF
>-|TRBJ2-3|TRBV19|-
TGTGCCAGTAGTCGCCCAGGAAGGGGTGATACGCAGTATTTT
CASSRPGRGDTQYF
>-|TRBJ2-7|TRBV4-3|TRBD2
TGCGCCAGCAGCCAAGATCTTAGCGGGAGTTTCTCCTACGAGCAGTACTTC
CASSQDLSGSFSYEQYF
>-|TRBJ2-3|TRBV30|-
TGTGCCTGGAAATCCCGACGCTCAGGAACAGATACGCAGTATTTT
CAWKSRRSGTDTQYF
>-|TRBJ2-5|TRBV9|TRBD2
TGTGCCAGCAGCGTAGACGTTCTAGCGGGGGGGAAAGAGACCCAGTACTTC
CASSVDVLAGGKETQYF
>-|TRBJ1-2|TRBV7-2|TRBD1
TGTGCCAGCAGCACATTACAGGGGATCTATGGCTACACCTTC
CASSTLQGIYGYTF
>-|TRBJ2-5|TRBV7-3|-
TGTGCCAGCAGTTGGGGGCCACAAGAGACCCAGTACTTC
CASSWGPQETQYF
>-|TRBJ2-7|TRBV6-5|TRBD1
TGTGCCAGCAGTCGGACAGGGCCCCCCTACGAGCAGTACTTC
CASSRTGPPYEQYF
>-|TRBJ1-2|TRBV2|-
TGTGCCAGCAGACAAACCTGGTCGGGTGGCTACACCTTC
CASRQTWSGGYTF
>-|TRBJ2-3|TRBV6-2/TRBV6-3|-
TGTGCCAGCAGTTGGACTGCAGATACGCAGTATTTT
CASSWTADTQYF
>-|TRBJ2-3|TRBV11-2|-
TGTGCCAGCAGCCTGAGGGGAGAGGAGGGAGATACGCAGTATTTT
CASSLRGEEGDTQYF
>few|TRBJ2-7|TRBV7-2|TRBD1
TGTGCCAGCACCGACAGGGGCGCCTGGGGCGAGCAGTACTTC
CASTDRGAWGEQYF
>few|TRBJ2-2|TRBV12-3/TRBV12-4|-
TGTGCCAGCAGTTTAAAGAGCACCGGGGAGCTGTTTTTT
CASSLKSTGELFF